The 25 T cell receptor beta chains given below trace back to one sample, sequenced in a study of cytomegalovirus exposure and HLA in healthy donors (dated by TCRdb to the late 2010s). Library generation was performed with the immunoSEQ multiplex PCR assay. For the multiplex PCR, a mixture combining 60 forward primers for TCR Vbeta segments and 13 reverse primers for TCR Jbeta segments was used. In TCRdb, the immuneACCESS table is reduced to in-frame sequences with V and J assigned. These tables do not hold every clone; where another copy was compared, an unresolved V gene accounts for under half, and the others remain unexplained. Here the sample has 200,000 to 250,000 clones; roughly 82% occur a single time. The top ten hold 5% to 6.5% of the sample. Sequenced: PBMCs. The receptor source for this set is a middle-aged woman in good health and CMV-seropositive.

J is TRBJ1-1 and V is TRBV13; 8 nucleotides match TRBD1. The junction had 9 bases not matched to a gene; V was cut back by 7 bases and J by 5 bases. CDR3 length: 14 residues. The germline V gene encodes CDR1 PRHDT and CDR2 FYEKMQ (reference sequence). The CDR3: CASNLRGRRTEAFF. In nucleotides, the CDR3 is TGTGCCAGCAATCTCAGGGGGCGGCGGACTGAAGCTTTCTTT.

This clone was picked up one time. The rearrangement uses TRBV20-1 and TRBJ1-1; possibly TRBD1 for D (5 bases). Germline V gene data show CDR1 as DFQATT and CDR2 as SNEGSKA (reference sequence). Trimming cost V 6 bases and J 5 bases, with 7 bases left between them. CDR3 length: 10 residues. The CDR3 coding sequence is TGCAGTGCCGCAGGGACTGAAGCTTTCTTT. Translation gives CSAAGTEAFF.

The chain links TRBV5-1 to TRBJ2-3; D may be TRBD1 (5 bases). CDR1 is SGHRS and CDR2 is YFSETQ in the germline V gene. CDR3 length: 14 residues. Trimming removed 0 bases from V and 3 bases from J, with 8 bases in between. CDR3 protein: CASSLVGPTDTQYF. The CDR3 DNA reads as TGCGCCAGCAGCTTGGTGGGGCCGACAGATACGCAGTATTTT.

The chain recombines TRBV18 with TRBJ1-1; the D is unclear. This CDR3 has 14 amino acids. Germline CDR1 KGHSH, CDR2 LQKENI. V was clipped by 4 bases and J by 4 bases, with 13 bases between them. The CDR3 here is CASSRDGGFTEAFF. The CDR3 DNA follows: TGTGCCAGCTCACGCGACGGAGGATTCACTGAAGCTTTCTTT.

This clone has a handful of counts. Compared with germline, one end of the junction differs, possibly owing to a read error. CDR3 DNA: TGTTCCAGCAGCCAAGGACAGGGAGCTAACTATGGCTACACCTTC. This encodes CSSSQGQGANYGYTF. The V call is TRBV7-9, the J call TRBJ1-2; 8 bases agree with TRBD1. From germline, CDR1 is SEHNR and CDR2 FQNEAQ (reference sequence). The CDR3 sequence is 15 residues long. The full variable domain, with the rest looked up from reference TRBV7-9 and TRBJ1-2, is DTGVSQNPRHKITKRGQNVTFRCDPISEHNRLYWYRQTLGQGPEFLTYFQNEAQLEKSRLLSDRFSAERPKGSFSTLEIQRTEQGDSAMYLCSSSQGQGANYGYTFGSGTRLTVV.

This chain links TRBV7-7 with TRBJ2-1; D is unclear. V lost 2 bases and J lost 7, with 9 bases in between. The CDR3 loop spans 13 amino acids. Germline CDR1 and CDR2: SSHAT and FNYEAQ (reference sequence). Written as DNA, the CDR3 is TGTGCCAGCAGCTTAAGCTCGAGGAATGAGCAGTTCTTC. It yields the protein CASSLSSRNEQFF.

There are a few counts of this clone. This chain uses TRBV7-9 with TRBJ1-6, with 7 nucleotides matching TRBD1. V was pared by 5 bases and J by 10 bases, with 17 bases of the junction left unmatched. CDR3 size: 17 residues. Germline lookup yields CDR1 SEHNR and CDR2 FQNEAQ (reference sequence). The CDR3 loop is CASSHSGQAGLASPLHF. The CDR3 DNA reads TGTGCCAGCAGCCACAGCGGACAGGCGGGATTGGCCTCACCCCTCCACTTT.

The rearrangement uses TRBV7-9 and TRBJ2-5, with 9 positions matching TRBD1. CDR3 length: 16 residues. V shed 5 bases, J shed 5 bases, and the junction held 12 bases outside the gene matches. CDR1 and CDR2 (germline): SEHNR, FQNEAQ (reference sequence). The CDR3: CASSIRGTGSRETQYF. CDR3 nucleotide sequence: TGTGCCAGCAGCATACGGGGGACAGGGTCGAGGGAGACCCAGTACTTC.

The CDR3 is CASSYTRTGAGGYTF. In DNA, the CDR3 is TGTGCCAGCAGTTACACCAGGACAGGGGCGGGCGGCTACACCTTC. V usage is TRBV6-5 and J usage is TRBJ1-2; 9 bases match TRBD1. The CDR3 is made up of 15 amino acids. Losses at the gene ends were 2 bases for V and 8 bases for J; bases not matched to a gene: 9. Germline V gene data show CDR1 as MNHEY and CDR2 as SVGAGI.

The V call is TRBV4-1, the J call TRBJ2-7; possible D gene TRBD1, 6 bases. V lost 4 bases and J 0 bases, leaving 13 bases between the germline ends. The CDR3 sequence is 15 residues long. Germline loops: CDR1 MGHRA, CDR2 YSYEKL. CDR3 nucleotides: TGCGCCAGCAGCCCGACTTTAGGGGGCTCCTACGAGCAGTACTTC. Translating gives CASSPTLGGSYEQYF.

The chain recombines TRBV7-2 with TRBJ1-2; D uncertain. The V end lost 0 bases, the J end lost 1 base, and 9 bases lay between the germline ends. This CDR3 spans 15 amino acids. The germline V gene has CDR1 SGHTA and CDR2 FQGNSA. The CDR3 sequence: CASSLASRNNYGYTF. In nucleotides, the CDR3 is TGTGCCAGCAGCTTAGCTTCGCGTAATAACTATGGCTACACCTTC.

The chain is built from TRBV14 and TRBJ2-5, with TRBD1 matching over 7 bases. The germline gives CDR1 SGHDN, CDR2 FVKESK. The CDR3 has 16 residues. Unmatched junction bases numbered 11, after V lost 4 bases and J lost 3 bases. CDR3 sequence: CASSPGTVLFEETQYF. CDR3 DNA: TGTGCCAGCAGCCCAGGGACAGTACTGTTCGAAGAGACCCAGTACTTC.

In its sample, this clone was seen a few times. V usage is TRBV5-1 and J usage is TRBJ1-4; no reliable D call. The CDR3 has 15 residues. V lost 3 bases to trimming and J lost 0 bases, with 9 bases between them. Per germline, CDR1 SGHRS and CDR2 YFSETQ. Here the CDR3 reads CASSSGKPTNEKLFF. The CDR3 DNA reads TGCGCCAGCAGCTCGGGAAAGCCAACTAATGAAAAACTGTTTTTT.

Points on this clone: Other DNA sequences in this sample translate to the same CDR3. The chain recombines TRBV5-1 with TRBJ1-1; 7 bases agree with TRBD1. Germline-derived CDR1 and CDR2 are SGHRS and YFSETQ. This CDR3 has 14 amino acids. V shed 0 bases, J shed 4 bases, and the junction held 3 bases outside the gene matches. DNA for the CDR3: TGCGCCAGCAGCTTGGCAGGGGGTGGCACTGAAGCTTTCTTT. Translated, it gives CASSLAGGGTEAFF.

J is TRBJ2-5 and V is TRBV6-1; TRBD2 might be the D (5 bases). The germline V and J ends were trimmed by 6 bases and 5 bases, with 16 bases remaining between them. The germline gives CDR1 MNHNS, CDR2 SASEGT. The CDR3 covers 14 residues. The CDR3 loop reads CASSSQLRRETQYF. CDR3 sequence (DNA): TGTGCCAGCAGCAGCCAGTTGAGGAGGGAGACCCAGTACTTC.

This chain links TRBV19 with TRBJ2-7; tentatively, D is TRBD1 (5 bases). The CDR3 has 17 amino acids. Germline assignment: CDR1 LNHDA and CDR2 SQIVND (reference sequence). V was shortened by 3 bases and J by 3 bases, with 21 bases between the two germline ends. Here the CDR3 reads CASSMRGEAGMGYEQYF. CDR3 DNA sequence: TGTGCCAGTAGTATGCGAGGAGAGGCAGGGATGGGCTACGAGCAGTACTTC. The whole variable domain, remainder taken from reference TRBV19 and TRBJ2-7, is DGGITQSPKYLFRKEGQNVTLSCEQNLNHDAMYWYRQDPGQGLRLIYYSQIVNDFQKGDIAEGYSVSREKKESFPLTVTSAQKNPTAFYLCASSMRGEAGMGYEQYFGPGTRLTVT.

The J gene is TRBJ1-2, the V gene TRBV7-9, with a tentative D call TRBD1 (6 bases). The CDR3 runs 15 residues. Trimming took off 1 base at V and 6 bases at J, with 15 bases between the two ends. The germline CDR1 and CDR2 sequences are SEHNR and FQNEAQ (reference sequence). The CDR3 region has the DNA TGTGCCAGCAGCTTAGAAACAGGGCGGTGGAATGGCTACACCTTC. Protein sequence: CASSLETGRWNGYTF.

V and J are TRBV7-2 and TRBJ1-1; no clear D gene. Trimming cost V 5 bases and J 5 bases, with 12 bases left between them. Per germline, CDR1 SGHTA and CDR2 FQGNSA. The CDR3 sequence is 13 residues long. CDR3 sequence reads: CASSPPGRTEAFF. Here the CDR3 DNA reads TGTGCCAGCAGCCCCCCCGGTCGGACTGAAGCTTTCTTT. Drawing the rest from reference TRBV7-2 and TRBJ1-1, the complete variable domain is GAGVSQSPSNKVTEKGKDVELRCDPISGHTALYWYRQSLGQGLEFLIYFQGNSAPDKSGLPSDRFSAERTGGSVSTLTIQRTQQEDSAVYLCASSPPGRTEAFFGQGTRLTVV.

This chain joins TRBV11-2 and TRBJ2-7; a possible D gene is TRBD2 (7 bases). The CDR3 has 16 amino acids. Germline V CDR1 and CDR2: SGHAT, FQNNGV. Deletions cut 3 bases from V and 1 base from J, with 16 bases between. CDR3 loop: CASSLRGGRHSYEQYF. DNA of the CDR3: TGTGCCAGCAGCTTGAGGGGGGGGCGCCATTCCTACGAGCAGTACTTC.

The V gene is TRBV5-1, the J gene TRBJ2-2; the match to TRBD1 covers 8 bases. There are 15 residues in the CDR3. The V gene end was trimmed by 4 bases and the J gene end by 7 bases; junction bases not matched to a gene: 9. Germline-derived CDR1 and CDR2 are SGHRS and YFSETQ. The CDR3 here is CASSLTSTGGGELFF. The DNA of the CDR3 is TGCGCCAGCAGCCTCACTTCAACAGGGGGCGGGGAGCTGTTTTTT.

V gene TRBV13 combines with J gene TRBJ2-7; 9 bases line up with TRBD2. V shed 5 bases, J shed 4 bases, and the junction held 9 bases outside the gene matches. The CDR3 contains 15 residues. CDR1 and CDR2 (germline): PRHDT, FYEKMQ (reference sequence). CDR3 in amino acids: CASSPPLAGEYEQYF. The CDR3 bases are TGTGCCAGCAGCCCCCCATTAGCGGGAGAGTACGAGCAGTACTTC.

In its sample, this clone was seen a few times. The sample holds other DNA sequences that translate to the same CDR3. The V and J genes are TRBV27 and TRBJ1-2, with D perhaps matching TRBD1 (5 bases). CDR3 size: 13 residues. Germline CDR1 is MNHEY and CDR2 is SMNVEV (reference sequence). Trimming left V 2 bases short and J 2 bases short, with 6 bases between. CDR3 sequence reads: CASSLQGNYGYTF. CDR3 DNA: TGTGCCAGCAGTTTACAGGGAAACTATGGCTACACCTTC.

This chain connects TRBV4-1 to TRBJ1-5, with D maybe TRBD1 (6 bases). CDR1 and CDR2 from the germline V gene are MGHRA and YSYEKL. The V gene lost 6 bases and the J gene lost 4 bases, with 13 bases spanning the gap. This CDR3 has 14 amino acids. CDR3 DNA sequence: TGCGCCAGCAGACGGGACATGTCTAATCAGCCCCAGCATTTT. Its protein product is CASRRDMSNQPQHF.

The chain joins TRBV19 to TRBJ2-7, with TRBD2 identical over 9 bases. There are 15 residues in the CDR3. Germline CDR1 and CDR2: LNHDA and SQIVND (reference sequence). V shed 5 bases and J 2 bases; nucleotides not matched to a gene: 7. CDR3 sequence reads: CASSPGRGRAYEQYF. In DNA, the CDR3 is TGTGCCAGTAGTCCAGGACGCGGGAGGGCCTACGAGCAGTACTTC.

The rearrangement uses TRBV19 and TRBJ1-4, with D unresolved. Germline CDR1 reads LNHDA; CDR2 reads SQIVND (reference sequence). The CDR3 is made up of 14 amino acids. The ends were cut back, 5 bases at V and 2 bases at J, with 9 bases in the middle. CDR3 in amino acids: CASSSTATNEKLFF. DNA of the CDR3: TGTGCCAGTAGTTCGACTGCGACTAATGAAAAACTGTTTTTT.